The rows below give T cell receptor beta chains drawn from one sample of a study of cytomegalovirus exposure and HLA in healthy donors. Only in-frame clones appear in the TCRdb table, and some are missing; sequencing was by immunoSEQ multiplex PCR. The listing contains 200,000 to 250,000 clones. Sequenced material: PBMCs. The receptor set was obtained from a girl aged 2 to 9 in good health and CMV-seropositive. Each CDR3 is given with its conserved first and last residue. The D gene is left open where the match is weak.

CDR3 length	V gene	J gene	D gene	CDR3 DNA	CDR3 protein
13	TRBV18	TRBJ1-1	TRBD1	TGTGCCAGCTCACAGGGACAGGGCACTGAAGCTTTCTTT	CASSQGQGTEAFF
15	TRBV6-1	TRBJ2-1	NA	TGTGCCAGCAGTGTCCTGGCGGGAAATGACAATGAGCAGTTCTTC	CASSVLAGNDNEQFF
13	TRBV28	TRBJ1-1	NA	TGTGCCAGCAGGAGGGAGGGGTGGGCTGAAGCTTTCTTT	CASRREGWAEAFF
18	TRBV27	TRBJ2-7	TRBD2	TGTGCCAGCACCTCTCTCCCGGGCGTAGCGGGTGGATCCTACGAGCAGTACTTC	CASTSLPGVAGGSYEQYF
13	TRBV7-9	TRBJ2-5	NA	TGTGCCAGCAGCTTAGATATTCTTGAGACCCAGTACTTC	CASSLDILETQYF
14	TRBV10-2	TRBJ2-1	TRBD2	TGCGCCAGCAGTTGGCTAGCGGGAGAGGGTGAGCAGTTCTTC	CASSWLAGEGEQFF
14	TRBV2	TRBJ2-1	TRBD2	TGTGCCAGCATTCGAGCGGGAAACTACAATGAGCAGTTCTTC	CASIRAGNYNEQFF
13	TRBV10-3	TRBJ2-3	NA	TGTGCCATCAGTCCCTTTCAGACAGATACGCAGTATTTT	CAISPFQTDTQYF
13	TRBV29-1	TRBJ2-1	NA	TGCAGCGTTAGAGGCATACAATACAATGAGCAGTTCTTC	CSVRGIQYNEQFF
15	TRBV6-1	TRBJ2-1	TRBD2	TGTGCCAGCAGAGCCTTCGGGACTAGTTTGGATGAGCAGTTCTTC	CASRAFGTSLDEQFF
13	TRBV2	TRBJ1-2	TRBD1	TGTGCCAGCAGGGCCGGACAGGGCTATGGCTACACCTTC	CASRAGQGYGYTF
18	TRBV28	TRBJ2-4	TRBD2	TGTGCCAGCAGTCCAATCAAAGAGCGGGACCGTGAGAGGGACATTCAGTACTTC	CASSPIKERDRERDIQYF
14	TRBV5-5	TRBJ2-7	NA	TGTGCCAGCAGCAATGAACTCCAGGGCTACGAGCAGTACTTC	CASSNELQGYEQYF
14	TRBV9	TRBJ1-2	NA	TGTGCCAGCAGCGTAGCGTCAGCTAACTATGGCTACACCTTC	CASSVASANYGYTF
13	TRBV5-8	TRBJ2-2	TRBD1	TGTGCCAGCTGGACAGGGTGGACCGGGGAGCTGTTTTTT	CASWTGWTGELFF
16	TRBV12-5	TRBJ2-3	TRBD2	TGTGCTAGTGGTTCCGGACTAGCGGGAGACTCATATACGCAGTATTTT	CASGSGLAGDSYTQYF
15	TRBV5-1	TRBJ2-3	NA	TGCGCCAGCAGCCCGACTAGGTCAAGGGCAGATACGCAGTATTTT	CASSPTRSRADTQYF
14	TRBV4-1	TRBJ1-2	NA	TGCGCCAGCAGCCATACAGACCCCTCCTATGGCTACACCTTC	CASSHTDPSYGYTF
15	TRBV28	TRBJ2-3	TRBD2	TGTGCCAGCAGTCACACTAGCGGAGGGGGAGATACGCAGTATTTT	CASSHTSGGGDTQYF
12	TRBV2	TRBJ2-3	NA	TGTGCCAGCATCCCAGACACAGATACGCAGTATTTT	CASIPDTDTQYF
14	TRBV5-1	TRBJ1-1	NA	TGCGCCAGCACCCGAGGCGGGGGAAACACTGAAGCTTTCTTT	CASTRGGGNTEAFF
16	TRBV21-1	TRBJ1-1	NA	TGTGCCAGCAGCAAGACAGGGGATACGGGGAACACTGAAGCTTTCTTT	CASSKTGDTGNTEAFF
14	TRBV6-1	TRBJ2-1	NA	TGTGCCAGCAGTGAAGCCGTATTCAGGTATCTTCAGTTCTTC	CASSEAVFRYLQFF
16	TRBV7-2	TRBJ1-2	NA	TGTGCCAGCAGCCCTATGTCAGGGTTCTATAACTATGGCTACACCTTC	CASSPMSGFYNYGYTF
14	TRBV19	TRBJ2-5	NA	TGTGCCAGTAGTATAGGGGACTACCAAGAGACCCAGTACTTC	CASSIGDYQETQYF
16	TRBV5-1	TRBJ2-4	NA	TGCGCCAGCAGCTTGGATGGGGGCCGTGCCAAAAACATTCAGTACTTC	CASSLDGGRAKNIQYF
14	TRBV28	TRBJ1-2	NA	TGTGCCAGCAGCCGGGCTGACAGAATCTATGGCTACACCTTC	CASSRADRIYGYTF
13	TRBV7-9	TRBJ2-7	TRBD2	TGTGCCAGCTGGACTAGCGGGAGCTACGAGCAGTACTTC	CASWTSGSYEQYF
15	TRBV28	TRBJ1-1	NA	TGTGCCAGCAGTACACGGGCCCGGGGGAAGACTGAAGCTTTCTTT	CASSTRARGKTEAFF
15	TRBV10-2	TRBJ2-3	TRBD2	TGCGCCAGCAGGGGACTAGCGGGGTTCACAGATACGCAGTATTTT	CASRGLAGFTDTQYF
16	TRBV7-2	TRBJ1-1	NA	TGTGCCAGCAGCTTAGTCGGGGGGGCGACGTACACTGAAGCTTTCTTT	CASSLVGGATYTEAFF
16	TRBV7-2	TRBJ2-3	TRBD2	TGTGCCAGCAGCTTGGCTAGCGGGAAAGCGCAGGGTACGCAGTATTTT	CASSLASGKAQGTQYF
15	TRBV5-8	TRBJ2-5	TRBD2	TGTGCCAGCAGCTTACTAGGGAGGGCCCAAGAGACCCAGTACTTC	CASSLLGRAQETQYF
15	TRBV11-1	TRBJ2-7	TRBD1	TGTGCCAGCAGCTCCCACGGGACAGGCCCCTACGAGCAGTACTTC	CASSSHGTGPYEQYF
17	TRBV5-4	TRBJ1-1	TRBD1	TGTGCCAGCAGCTTGGATTTGGGACAGTCGATGAACACTGAAGCTTTCTTT	CASSLDLGQSMNTEAFF
17	TRBV10-3	TRBJ1-2	NA	TGTGCCATCAGTGGGGCCGGATCGTCCGGGACACTCTTTGGCTACACCTTC	CAISGAGSSGTLFGYTF
15	TRBV5-5	TRBJ2-1	NA	TGTGCCAGCAGCTTGGTTTTCAGGGACTACAATGAGCAGTTCTTC	CASSLVFRDYNEQFF
18	TRBV29-1	TRBJ2-1	TRBD2	TGCAGCGTTCAGGGCAGCACTAGCGGGAGGAGCTCCTACAATGAGCAGTTCTTC	CSVQGSTSGRSSYNEQFF
14	TRBV28	TRBJ1-2	NA	TGTGCCAGCAGTTTTGGCCGAACATGGCGGGGCTACACCTTC	CASSFGRTWRGYTF
14	TRBV10-1	TRBJ2-1	TRBD2	TGCGCCAGCTCTCGGACTAGCAGCTACAATGAGCAGTTCTTC	CASSRTSSYNEQFF
15	TRBV11-2	TRBJ1-4	TRBD1	TGTGCCAGCAGCTGGGGACAGGTTCCTAATGAAAAACTGTTTTTT	CASSWGQVPNEKLFF
17	TRBV28	TRBJ1-5	NA	TGTGCCAGCAATCAAATCCTGGCAGAATATAGCAATCAGCCCCAGCATTTT	CASNQILAEYSNQPQHF
15	TRBV25-1	TRBJ2-7	TRBD1	TGTGCCAGCAGTGGGTTGACAGGGTTCCCCTACGAGCAGTACTTC	CASSGLTGFPYEQYF
16	TRBV25-1	TRBJ2-5	TRBD1	TGTGCCAGCAGTGAATATTACGGGACAGGGAAAGAGACCCAGTACTTC	CASSEYYGTGKETQYF
14	TRBV2	TRBJ1-2	NA	TGTGCCAGCAGTGAAAGGGGGGGGAACTATGGCTACACCTTC	CASSERGGNYGYTF
19	TRBV7-6	TRBJ2-1	TRBD2	TGTGCCAGCAGCTTAGCAGCTAGCGGGAGCCTGGCACCGGACAATGAGCAGTTCTTC	CASSLAASGSLAPDNEQFF
15	TRBV7-9	TRBJ2-7	TRBD2	TGTGCCAGCAGCTTAAGTGTGCTAGCGGGAGGTGAGCAGTACTTC	CASSLSVLAGGEQYF
14	TRBV11-2	TRBJ2-7	NA	TGTGCCAGCAGCTTCTACGTAAGCTCCTACGAGCAGTACTTC	CASSFYVSSYEQYF
14	TRBV10-3	TRBJ2-7	NA	TGTGCCTCCCTGGGGCGGGATTCCTCCTACGAGCAGTACTTC	CASLGRDSSYEQYF
15	TRBV7-2	TRBJ1-1	NA	TGTGCCAGCAGCCCACCGGGACAATTGAACACTGAAGCTTTCTTT	CASSPPGQLNTEAFF
14	TRBV10-3	TRBJ2-7	NA	TGTGCCATCAGTGAGTCAGGGGGAGTCTACGAGCAGTACTTC	CAISESGGVYEQYF
13	TRBV10-3	TRBJ1-2	NA	TGTGCCATCAGAGAATCAGACAGCTATGGCTACACCTTC	CAIRESDSYGYTF
15	TRBV7-6	TRBJ1-4	TRBD1	TGTGCCAGCAGCTTCATACAGGGGGTTAATGAAAAACTGTTTTTT	CASSFIQGVNEKLFF
15	TRBV2	TRBJ2-3	TRBD1	TGTGCCAGTACCGATACAGGGGAAATCCCGCATACGCAGTATTTT	CASTDTGEIPHTQYF
15	TRBV7-3	TRBJ2-3	NA	TGTGCCAGCAGCCCTGGACATACAAGCACAGATACGCAGTATTTT	CASSPGHTSTDTQYF
11	TRBV7-9	TRBJ2-1	NA	TGTGCCAGCAGCTTATCACAGGTCCAGTTCTTC	CASSLSQVQFF
15	TRBV7-3	TRBJ2-1	NA	TGTGCCAGCAGCTTCTCGGGAGTAACCTACAATGAGCAGTTCTTC	CASSFSGVTYNEQFF
16	TRBV29-1	TRBJ2-1	TRBD2	TGCAGCGCCGGCGGGACTAGCGGACTCTCCTACAATGAGCAGTTCTTC	CSAGGTSGLSYNEQFF
17	TRBV27	TRBJ1-2	TRBD1	TGTGCCAGCAGAAAATCCGGGACAGCTCAAGCTAACTATGGCTACACCTTC	CASRKSGTAQANYGYTF
13	TRBV28	TRBJ1-1	NA	TGTGCCAGCAGTGAGCTTGGGCACACTGAAGCTTTCTTT	CASSELGHTEAFF